The next 27 T cell receptor beta chains were all read from a single sample in a study of blood T cell repertoires in COVID-19. Data came from immunoSEQ multiplex PCR; TCRdb stores just in-frame clones and leaves some out. The data hold about 190,000 clones, with 80% to 90% observed a single time. The sample consisted of peripheral blood. Receptors were obtained from a man younger than 45 with acute or convalescent COVID-19.

The chain has TRBV7-6 and TRBJ1-6, with a possible D match to TRBD1 (6 bases). Trimming removed 5 bases from V and 7 bases from J, with 18 bases in between. The germline V gene has CDR1 SGHVS and CDR2 FNYEAQ. The CDR3 is made up of 16 amino acids. DNA for the CDR3: TGTGCCAGCAGCCCCACGGGAGGACAGCCGAATTCACCCCTCCACTTT. It specifies CASSPTGGQPNSPLHF.

The count of this clone is one. The V gene is TRBV27, the J gene TRBJ1-1, with D unresolved. This CDR3 is 14 amino acids long. With 5 bases removed from V and 2 bases from J, the gap between germline ends came to 12 bases. The germline CDR1 and CDR2 sequences are MNHEY and SMNVEV (reference sequence). The CDR3 region has the DNA TGTGCCAGCAGTCTCACAGCTTACAACACTGAAGCTTTCTTT. Encoded protein: CASSLTAYNTEAFF.

V usage is TRBV4-2 and J usage is TRBJ2-6; 9 bases are a match to TRBD1. The CDR3 length is 19 residues. Losses at the gene ends were 2 bases for V and 3 bases for J; bases not matched to a gene: 11. The germline gives CDR1 LGHNA, CDR2 YNFKEQ. As DNA, the CDR3 is TGTGCCAGCAGCCAATTACGTACAGGGGGCTTCTTTGGGGCCAACGTCCTGACTTTC. It is translated as CASSQLRTGGFFGANVLTF.

This clone was found a few times. CDR3 coding DNA: TGTGCCAGCACTTATAATGGACGGGGGGCCAACAATGAGCAGTTCTTC. This translates into CASTYNGRGANNEQFF. The gene calls are TRBV14 and TRBJ2-1; tentatively, D is TRBD2 (7 bases). Per the germline V gene, CDR1 is SGHDN and CDR2 is FVKESK. Trimming removed 7 bases from V and 5 bases from J, with 21 bases in between. The CDR3 runs 16 residues.

The chain links TRBV4-1 to TRBJ2-7, with D perhaps matching TRBD2 (5 bases). The length of the CDR3 is 17 residues. V was trimmed by 2 bases and J by 0 bases, leaving 17 bases between them. Germline CDR1 reads MGHRA; CDR2 reads YSYEKL. CDR3 DNA sequence: TGCGCCAGCAGCCAATTAACTCTGGCGGGTAGCTCCTACGAGCAGTACTTC. Encoded protein: CASSQLTLAGSSYEQYF.

The genes are TRBV12-3 or TRBV12-4 and TRBJ1-6; the D is unclear. Trimming shortened V by 3 bases and J by 13 bases, and 10 bases separated the two germline ends. This CDR3 region has 12 residues. The CDR3 region is CASSFEQPPLHF. The CDR3 DNA reads TGTGCCAGCAGTTTTGAACAGCCGCCCCTCCACTTT.

The gene calls are TRBV2 and TRBJ1-4, with D unclear. This CDR3 comprises 13 residues. Germline V gives CDR1 SNHLY, CDR2 FYNNEI. V was clipped by 6 bases and J by 5 bases, with 10 bases between them. This chain's CDR3 is CASRDFSNEKLFF. The DNA of the CDR3 is TGTGCCAGCAGGGACTTTTCGAATGAAAAACTGTTTTTT.

The chain carries TRBV6-5 and TRBJ2-3, with 9 bases fitting TRBD2. The J segment lost 3 bases and the V segment lost 3 bases, leaving 4 bases of the junction unmatched. Germline V gene lookup returns CDR1 MNHEY and CDR2 SVGAGI. The CDR3 is made up of 15 amino acids. Here the CDR3 reads CASSYKRGVTDTQYF. DNA for the CDR3: TGTGCCAGCAGTTATAAGCGGGGGGTGACAGATACGCAGTATTTT.

This clone has a single count. The genes are TRBV10-3 and TRBJ2-3; 9 nucleotides match TRBD1. This CDR3 is 16 amino acids long. The V gene end was trimmed by 3 bases and the J gene end by 3 bases; junction bases not matched to a gene: 7. Germline-derived CDR1 and CDR2 are ENHRY and SYGVKD. The CDR3 sequence: CAISDTGTGRTDTQYF. The CDR3 bases are TGTGCCATCAGTGACACCGGGACAGGGAGGACAGATACGCAGTATTTT.

The DNA for the CDR3 is TGTGCCAGCAGCCGGGACAGGGGGTTTAATTCACCCCTCCACTTT. Translating it yields CASSRDRGFNSPLHF. The chain couples TRBV7-9 to TRBJ1-6, with TRBD1 identical over 11 bases. In germline, CDR1 is SEHNR, CDR2 FQNEAQ (reference sequence). The CDR3 spans 15 residues. Trimming took 5 bases from V and 6 from J; bases not matched to a gene: 3.

The V gene is TRBV29-1, the J gene TRBJ1-2, with no clear D. Per germline, CDR1 SQVTM and CDR2 ANQGSEA. The CDR3 has 12 residues. Trimming took 3 bases from V and 4 from J, leaving 9 bases between them. The CDR3 loop is CSVDGEAYGYTF. Here the CDR3 DNA reads TGCAGCGTTGACGGGGAGGCCTATGGCTACACCTTC.

This clone was seen just once. The chain recombines TRBV4-2 with TRBJ1-4; possibly TRBD1 for D (5 bases). CDR1 and CDR2 (germline): LGHNA, YNFKEQ. The V end was cut by 3 bases, the J end by 0 bases, with 5 bases between. This CDR3 has 14 residues. The CDR3 sequence is CASSQGPTNEKLFF. In DNA, the CDR3 is TGTGCCAGCAGCCAGGGGCCAACTAATGAAAAACTGTTTTTT.

The rearrangement uses TRBV10-1 and TRBJ2-1; D possibly corresponds to TRBD2 (6 bases). V lost 6 bases and J 0 bases, leaving 9 bases between the germline ends. Looked up from germline, CDR1 is WNHNN and CDR2 is SYGVQD (reference sequence). The CDR3 is 14 amino acids. CDR3 DNA sequence: TGCGCCAGCAGCGCCGGGAGCTCCTACAATGAGCAGTTCTTC. Its protein is CASSAGSSYNEQFF.

The rearrangement links TRBV9 to TRBJ2-3, with D possibly matching TRBD2 (6 bases). Germline loops: CDR1 SGDLS, CDR2 YYNGEE. The CDR3 is made up of 18 amino acids. The V and J ends lost 0 bases and 6 bases respectively, with 23 bases between them. The CDR3 DNA follows: TGTGCCAGCAGCGTAGCTCAATCCGGGACTCAAGGGCCTGATACGCAGTATTTT. Its protein is CASSVAQSGTQGPDTQYF.

This chain links TRBV6-5 with TRBJ1-1; D is unclear. This CDR3 is built from 14 residues. With 2 bases removed from V and 4 bases from J, the gap between germline ends came to 11 bases. CDR1 MNHEY and CDR2 SVGAGI come from the germline V gene. CDR3 loop: CASSYGEVGTEAFF. Written as DNA, the CDR3 is TGTGCCAGCAGTTACGGGGAGGTGGGCACTGAAGCTTTCTTT.

V is TRBV15 and J is TRBJ2-3, with D maybe TRBD1 (6 bases). This CDR3 has 14 residues. V shed 5 bases and J shed 3 bases, with 12 bases lying between them. CDR1 and CDR2 (germline): LNHNV, YYDKDF (reference sequence). In DNA, the CDR3 is TGTGCCACCAGCCTACAGACAGGAACAGATACGCAGTATTTT. Translating gives CATSLQTGTDTQYF. Combining the CDR3 with reference TRBV15 and TRBJ2-3 gives the whole variable domain DAMVIQNPRYQVTQFGKPVTLSCSQTLNHNVMYWYQQKSSQAPKLLFHYYDKDFNNEADTPDNFQSRRPNTSFCFLDIRSPGLGDTAMYLCATSLQTGTDTQYFGPGTRLTVL.

This clone was observed once. The chain recombines TRBV5-1 with TRBJ1-6; the D is unclear. The CDR3 covers 11 residues. CDR1 and CDR2 (germline): SGHRS, YFSETQ. V gave up 4 bases and J gave up 7 bases, with 3 bases separating them. The CDR3 DNA reads TGCGCCAGCAGCCCGAATTCACCCCTCCACTTT. It is translated as CASSPNSPLHF.

This chain links TRBV28 with TRBJ1-3; 7 bases agree with TRBD1. V was clipped by 10 bases and J by 4 bases; unmatched bases: 7. Germline V CDR1 and CDR2: MDHEN, SYDVKM. The CDR3 runs to 13 residues. The chain's CDR3 is CATNSGQGNTIYF. The CDR3 nucleotides are TGTGCCACCAACTCGGGACAGGGAAACACCATATATTTT.

This clone has a handful of counts. The chain has TRBV27 and TRBJ2-7; D ambiguous. Germline lookup yields CDR1 MNHEY and CDR2 SMNVEV (reference sequence). The CDR3 has 14 amino acids. The ends were cut back, 1 base at V and 0 bases at J, with 7 bases in the middle. CDR3 coding DNA: TGTGCCAGCAGTTTATTCCCAGACTCCTACGAGCAGTACTTC. This encodes CASSLFPDSYEQYF.

The chain links TRBV6-5 to TRBJ1-4; the D gene is possibly TRBD1 (5 bases). Germline loops: CDR1 MNHEY, CDR2 SVGAGI. V was shortened by 6 bases and J by 7 bases, with 12 bases between the two germline ends. The CDR3 consists of 13 residues. This CDR3 is CASRQGYSEKLFF. DNA for the CDR3: TGTGCCAGCAGGCAGGGTTATTCTGAAAAACTGTTTTTT.

V gene TRBV30 combines with J gene TRBJ1-3; weak D call: TRBD1 (6 bases). CDR3 size: 15 residues. CDR1 GTSNPN and CDR2 SVGIG come from the germline V gene (reference sequence). V was cut by 4 bases and J by 0 bases, with 13 bases left in between. Here the CDR3 reads CAWIPTGLSGNTIYF. The CDR3 DNA sequence: TGTGCCTGGATTCCTACAGGGCTCTCTGGAAACACCATATATTTT. Complete variable domain (other parts from reference TRBV30 and TRBJ1-3): SQTIHQWPATLVQPVGSPLSLECTVEGTSNPNLYWYRQAAGRGLQLLFYSVGIGQISSEVPQNLSASRPQDRQFILSSKKLLLSDSGFYLCAWIPTGLSGNTIYFGEGSWLTVV.

The rearrangement uses TRBV11-2 and TRBJ1-6, with 9 bases that match TRBD1. V shed 1 base, J shed 10 bases, and the junction held 5 bases outside the gene matches. There are 15 residues in the CDR3. Germline CDR1 is SGHAT and CDR2 is FQNNGV. The chain's CDR3 is CASSLVQGARSPLHF. DNA of the CDR3: TGTGCCAGCAGCTTAGTACAGGGGGCCCGGTCACCCCTCCACTTT.

This clone has more than one count but fewer than ten. The rearrangement links TRBV5-4 to TRBJ2-7; 8 nucleotides agree with TRBD2. V was clipped by 1 base and J by 2 bases; unmatched bases: 8. The CDR3 loop spans 16 amino acids. Germline CDR1 SGHNT, CDR2 YYREEE (reference sequence). The CDR3 loop reads CASSLSRGGRTYEQYF. The CDR3 DNA reads as TGTGCCAGCAGCTTGTCCCGGGGGGGGAGAACCTACGAGCAGTACTTC.

This rearrangement joins TRBV12-3 or TRBV12-4 to TRBJ1-2; D remains ambiguous. The CDR3 spans 12 residues. The V and J ends lost 2 bases and 8 bases respectively, with 9 bases between them. The CDR3 DNA reads as TGTGCCAGCAGTTTATACCCAGGAGGCTACACCTTC. Protein product: CASSLYPGGYTF.

The V and J genes are TRBV27 and TRBJ2-7; D is undetermined. Germline CDR1 MNHEY, CDR2 SMNVEV (reference sequence). Trimming took off 2 bases at V and 4 bases at J, with 9 bases between the two ends. The CDR3 has 13 amino acids. CDR3 in amino acids: CASSLGTSYEQYF. The CDR3 DNA reads as TGTGCCAGCAGTTTAGGTACTTCATACGAGCAGTACTTC.

The chain joins TRBV10-1 to TRBJ2-5, with TRBD2 as a possible D gene (6 bases). CDR3 size: 13 residues. Germline CDR1 and CDR2: WNHNN and SYGVQD (reference sequence). Between the trimmed V and J ends, which lost 0 bases and 4 bases, there was a span of 6 bases. The CDR3 sequence is CASSESGLETQYF. Written as DNA, the CDR3 is TGCGCCAGCAGTGAGTCGGGACTAGAGACCCAGTACTTC.

The CDR3 here is CASSSYGTGVPTTNEKLFF. The CDR3, as DNA: TGCGCCAGCAGCTCCTACGGGACAGGGGTTCCCACAACTAATGAAAAACTGTTTTTT. The genes are TRBV5-1 and TRBJ1-4; TRBD1 matches 10 bases. The CDR3 is 19 amino acids. Germline lookup yields CDR1 SGHRS and CDR2 YFSETQ. The V segment lost 3 bases and the J segment 0 bases; nucleotides outside the gene matches: 11. The full variable domain, its missing parts supplied by reference TRBV5-1 and TRBJ1-4, is KAGVTQTPRYLIKTRGQQVTLSCSPISGHRSVSWYQQTPGQGLQFLFEYFSETQRNKGNFPGRFSGRQFSNSRSEMNVSTLELGDSALYLCASSSYGTGVPTTNEKLFFGSGTQLSVL.